Here is one T cell receptor beta chain with its context. Its cognate antigen is unknown. The data originate from a study of cytomegalovirus exposure and HLA in healthy donors. Study conclusions and caveats: The classifier reportedly diagnosed cytomegalovirus status with high specificity and sensitivity.

V shed 0 bases and J shed 9 bases, with 15 bases lying between them. The CDR3 consists of 16 residues. Germline V gives CDR1 LNHNV, CDR2 YYDKDF (reference sequence). In the PCR, 60 Vbeta and 13 Jbeta primers were used. Sequencing used immunoSEQ multiplex PCR; TCRdb keeps in-frame clones, though not all of them. The sample yields 100,000 to 150,000 clones, 75% to 85% seen once. The chain recombines TRBV15 with TRBJ1-6, with D unclear. The TCR was taken from a woman in her thirties or forties in good health and CMV-seropositive. Sample: PBMCs. The CDR3 DNA sequence: TGTGCCACCAGCAGAGATATTCCCCAGTCGGGTTCACCCCTCCACTTT. Its translation: CATSRDIPQSGSPLHF.